This entry describes one TCR beta chain. Its specificity is not known. The data were obtained in a study of cytomegalovirus exposure and HLA in healthy donors. This CDR3 comprises 13 residues. V was pared by 2 bases and J by 9 bases, with 11 bases between. Germline CDR1 reads GTSNPN; CDR2 reads SVGIG (reference sequence). Whole-study findings and limits: Near-uniform donor sequencing depth was presumed by presence/absence analyses.

PCR primers comprised 60 Vbeta and 13 Jbeta primers. Method: immunoSEQ multiplex PCR; TCRdb's copy keeps in-frame clones and lacks some. Of around 170,000 clones listed, 81% are singletons. The clonotype originates from a man aged 45 to 65 in good health and CMV-seronegative. This chain uses TRBV30 with TRBJ1-6; TRBD1 is a possible D gene (5 bases). Material for sequencing was PBMCs. CDR3 residues: CAWSRQGPSPLHF. As DNA, the CDR3 is TGTGCCTGGAGTCGGCAGGGTCCTTCACCCCTCCACTTT. Combining the CDR3 with reference TRBV30 and TRBJ1-6 gives the whole variable domain SQTIHQWPATLVQPVGSPLSLECTVEGTSNPNLYWYRQAAGRGLQLLFYSVGIGQISSEVPQNLSASRPQDRQFILSSKKLLLSDSGFYLCAWSRQGPSPLHFGNGTRLTVT.